These 29 T cell receptor beta chains share one sample of origin, sequenced in a study of T-cell reconstitution after alpha-beta-depleted transplantation in children. It was with unique molecular identifiers that the TCRbeta library was prepared. MiXCR, applied by TCRdb to the PCR reads, yields one record per CDR3 protein. The sample shows about 50,000 distinct CDR3 sequences, more than 5% of them seen only once. The sequencing here drew on PBMCs, mostly from graft donor cells, taken 60 days after TCRalphabeta/CD19-depleted stem cell transplant. The receptors were gathered from a female patient aged 2-10 years who had a stem cell transplant for aplastic anemia, so the T cells may come from the graft donor.

This clonotype was counted at least ten times. This chain joins TRBV7-9 and TRBJ2-3; D unresolved. With 5 bases removed from V and 5 bases from J, the gap between germline ends came to 11 bases. The CDR3 extends over 13 amino acids. Per germline, CDR1 SEHNR and CDR2 FQNEAQ (reference sequence). The CDR3 spells CASSRPPRDTQYF. In nucleotides, the CDR3 is TGTGCCAGCAGCCGACCCCCCAGAGATACGCAGTATTTT.

This clonotype was counted between two and nine times. The chain employs TRBV11-2 and TRBJ2-1; D gene uncertain. This CDR3 has 10 residues. V was cut by 4 bases and J by 10 bases, with 5 bases left in between. Germline loops: CDR1 SGHAT, CDR2 FQNNGV. The CDR3 nucleotides read TGTGCCAGCAGCTCGCTGGAGCAGTTCTTC. It yields the protein CASSSLEQFF.

The table lists this clonotype with many counts. This chain joins TRBV7-8 and TRBJ1-3; the D is unclear. CDR1 is SGHVS, CDR2 FQNEAQ, per germline. V lost 1 base and J lost 1, with 20 bases in between. The CDR3 spans 19 residues. For the CDR3, the DNA is TGTGCCAGCAGCTTAGTCATAGGTACAAGGACCATTTCTGGAAACACCATATATTTT. Protein product: CASSLVIGTRTISGNTIYF.

This clonotype was observed at least ten times. The chain is built from TRBV2 and TRBJ2-3, with 11 bases that match TRBD2. Looked up from germline, CDR1 is SNHLY and CDR2 is FYNNEI. This CDR3 is built from 14 residues. The ends lost 6 bases at V and 6 bases at J; junction bases unmatched: 5. The CDR3 coding sequence is TGTGCCAGCAGGAGACTAGCGGGGTCGGATACGCAGTATTTT. This gives the protein CASRRLAGSDTQYF. Filled out from reference TRBV2 and TRBJ2-3, the complete variable domain reads EPEVTQTPSHQVTQMGQEVILRCVPISNHLYFYWYRQILGQKVEFLVSFYNNEISEKSEIFDDQFSVERPDGSNFTLKIRSTKLEDSAMYFCASRRLAGSDTQYFGPGTRLTVL.

This clonotype was detected many times. V usage is TRBV12-3 or TRBV12-4 and J usage is TRBJ2-6; D is uncertain. This CDR3 has 13 residues. Between the trimmed V and J ends, which lost 8 bases and 1 base, there was a span of 6 bases. This CDR3 reads CASLGSGANVLTF. In nucleotides, the CDR3 is TGTGCCAGCCTGGGTTCTGGGGCCAACGTCCTGACTTTC.

This clonotype was seen ten or more times. The chain has TRBV7-2 and TRBJ1-1; D gene ambiguous. V was pared by 5 bases and J by 4 bases, with 11 bases between. CDR3 length: 13 amino acids. Germline-derived CDR1 and CDR2 are SGHTA and FQGNSA. CDR3 sequence reads: CASSPGWGTEAFF. The CDR3 nucleotides read TGTGCCAGCAGCCCCGGGTGGGGCACTGAAGCTTTCTTT.

This clonotype was seen at least ten times. V and J are TRBV28 and TRBJ2-5, with TRBD1 matching over 7 bases. Trimming cost V 6 bases and J 0 bases; bases outside gene matches: 4. Germline V lookup: CDR1 MDHEN, CDR2 SYDVKM. There are 14 residues in the CDR3. In DNA form, the CDR3 reads TGTGCCAGCAGGATGACAGGGAACCAAGAGACCCAGTACTTC. Protein: CASRMTGNQETQYF.

This clonotype was seen many times. V usage is TRBV28 and J usage is TRBJ2-7; 11 nucleotides line up with TRBD2. The germline V gene has CDR1 MDHEN and CDR2 SYDVKM. The V segment lost 9 bases and the J segment 2 bases; nucleotides outside the gene matches: 0. The CDR3 is 12 residues long. CDR3 coding DNA: TGTGCCAGTAGCGGGGGGGCCTACGAGCAGTACTTC. Translating gives CASSGGAYEQYF. The full variable domain, rest sourced from reference TRBV28 and TRBJ2-7, is DVKVTQSSRYLVKRTGEKVFLECVQDMDHENMFWYRQDPGLGLRLIYFSYDVKMKEKGDIPEGYSVSREKKERFSLILESASTNQTSMYLCASSGGAYEQYFGPGTRLTVT.

Ten or more counts support this clonotype. The chain carries TRBV2 and TRBJ2-5, with TRBD2 as a possible D gene (8 bases). The CDR3 spans 14 residues. Germline-derived CDR1 and CDR2 are SNHLY and FYNNEI. V lost 8 bases to trimming and J lost 7 bases, with 20 bases between them. CDR3 coding DNA: TGTGCCAGCCGGACAGGCGGGGGGCCAAGGACCCAGTACTTC. It specifies CASRTGGGPRTQYF.

The chain carries TRBV19 and TRBJ1-5, with D possibly TRBD1 on 6 matching bases. The CDR3 is 14 residues long. Per germline, CDR1 LNHDA and CDR2 SQIVND (reference sequence). Trimming removed 7 bases at V and 6 bases at J, with 16 bases between. The CDR3 protein is CASNINRVGQPQHF. CDR3 bases: TGTGCCAGTAACATTAACAGGGTCGGTCAGCCCCAGCATTTT.

The sample holds many counts of this clonotype. The CDR3: CSAQGDGGPQETQYF. DNA of the CDR3: TGCAGTGCCCAAGGTGACGGGGGGCCCCAAGAGACCCAGTACTTC. The V gene is TRBV20-1, the J gene TRBJ2-5; tentatively, D is TRBD2 (7 bases). The V gene lost 6 bases and the J gene lost 1 base, with 18 bases spanning the gap. Germline V gene data show CDR1 as DFQATT and CDR2 as SNEGSKA (reference sequence). The CDR3 has 15 amino acids.

The chain is built from TRBV19 and TRBJ1-5; 8 bases agree with TRBD1. CDR1 LNHDA and CDR2 SQIVND come from the germline V gene (reference sequence). The CDR3 is 14 residues long. The V segment lost 1 base and the J segment 4 bases; nucleotides outside the gene matches: 0. CDR3 protein: CASSIGTGNQPQHF. As DNA, the CDR3 is TGTGCCAGTAGTATAGGGACAGGGAATCAGCCCCAGCATTTT.

The rearrangement links TRBV9 to TRBJ2-7; D not resolved. The CDR3 consists of 13 residues. V dropped 1 base and J dropped 6 bases, with 11 bases sitting between them. The germline V gene has CDR1 SGDLS and CDR2 YYNGEE. Written as DNA, the CDR3 is TGTGCCAGCAGCGTAAGGATAGGCGTCGAGCAGTACTTC. It yields the protein CASSVRIGVEQYF.

This clonotype was seen at least ten times. The chain combines TRBV5-1 with TRBJ2-7, with 8 bases fitting TRBD2. This CDR3 has 14 amino acids. CDR1 and CDR2 from the germline V gene are SGHRS and YFSETQ. J gave up 6 bases and V 0 bases, and 5 bases lay outside the gene matches. The DNA for the CDR3 is TGCGCCAGCAGCTTGGTGGCGGGAGGTCGCGAGCAGTACTTC. It translates to CASSLVAGGREQYF. Full variable domain (outside the CDR3, taken from reference TRBV5-1 and TRBJ2-7): KAGVTQTPRYLIKTRGQQVTLSCSPISGHRSVSWYQQTPGQGLQFLFEYFSETQRNKGNFPGRFSGRQFSNSRSEMNVSTLELGDSALYLCASSLVAGGREQYFGPGTRLTVT.

This clonotype has ten or more counts. The chain recombines TRBV15 with TRBJ2-5; tentatively, D is TRBD1 or TRBD2 (5 bases each). Trimming pared 9 bases from V and 1 base from J, leaving 12 bases between. The length of the CDR3 is 13 residues. Germline V CDR1 and CDR2: LNHNV, YYDKDF (reference sequence). CDR3 residues: CATRRDPQETQYF. In DNA form, the CDR3 reads TGTGCCACTAGACGGGACCCCCAAGAGACCCAGTACTTC.

At least ten counts were recorded for this clonotype. This chain links TRBV20-1 with TRBJ1-2; TRBD1 might be the D (6 bases). Germline loops: CDR1 DFQATT, CDR2 SNEGSKA (reference sequence). This CDR3 is built from 13 residues. The V gene lost 0 bases and the J gene lost 4 bases, with 9 bases spanning the gap. This chain's CDR3 is CSARDRRGYGYTF. The CDR3 DNA reads TGCAGTGCTAGAGATCGCAGGGGCTATGGCTACACCTTC.

Many counts were recorded for this clonotype. The chain uses TRBV5-6 and TRBJ2-7; no clear D. The CDR3 spans 13 residues. Trimming took 0 bases from V and 3 from J, leaving 7 bases between them. Germline CDR1 reads SGHDT; CDR2 reads YYEEEE. For the CDR3, the DNA is TGTGCCAGCAGCTTGGGCCAGAACTACGAGCAGTACTTC. It translates to CASSLGQNYEQYF.

A few counts support this clonotype. The gene calls are TRBV7-2 and TRBJ2-1; TRBD2 is a possible D gene (5 bases). Germline lookup yields CDR1 SGHTA and CDR2 FQGNSA. The CDR3 covers 14 residues. Trimming shortened V by 1 base and J by 13 bases, and 17 bases separated the two germline ends. CDR3 protein: CASSLVIGERAQFF. The CDR3 bases are TGTGCCAGCAGCTTAGTGATCGGGGAGAGAGCCCAGTTCTTC.

This clonotype appeared a few times. This chain uses TRBV18 with TRBJ1-5, with unresolved D. V was clipped by 2 bases and J by 3 bases, with 11 bases between them. The CDR3 contains 15 residues. Looked up from germline, CDR1 is KGHSH and CDR2 is LQKENI. DNA of the CDR3: TGTGCCAGCTCACCAGGAGAGGGCTCCAATCAGCCCCAGCATTTT. Translated: CASSPGEGSNQPQHF.

Many counts were recorded for this clonotype. The chain uses TRBV12-3 or TRBV12-4 and TRBJ2-7, with a tentative D call TRBD1 (5 bases). V shed 7 bases and J shed 3 bases, with 13 bases lying between them. The CDR3 loop spans 13 amino acids. Here the CDR3 reads CASTQAGFYEQYF. The CDR3 bases are TGTGCCAGCACACAGGCCGGGTTCTACGAGCAGTACTTC.

This clonotype has just a few counts. This chain joins TRBV12-3 or TRBV12-4 and TRBJ2-5; no clear D gene. V was cut by 2 bases and J by 4 bases, with 8 bases left in between. CDR3 length: 13 amino acids. The DNA of the CDR3 is TGTGCCAGCAGTTTACTCTCGGGAGAGACCCAGTACTTC. It specifies CASSLLSGETQYF.

The rearrangement uses TRBV5-1 and TRBJ1-4, with D perhaps matching TRBD1 (5 bases). Per the germline V gene, CDR1 is SGHRS and CDR2 is YFSETQ. This CDR3 has 15 residues. The germline V and J ends were trimmed by 3 bases and 5 bases, with 14 bases remaining between them. Here the CDR3 reads CASSYWGPVNEKLFF. The DNA for the CDR3 is TGCGCCAGCAGCTATTGGGGACCGGTGAATGAAAAACTGTTTTTT.

The chain has TRBV9 and TRBJ1-1; D is possibly TRBD1 (5 bases). V shed 0 bases and J shed 2 bases, with 8 bases lying between them. The CDR3 contains 14 residues. Germline V lookup: CDR1 SGDLS, CDR2 YYNGEE. CDR3 sequence (DNA): TGTGCCAGCAGCGTAGGGGGGTTCAACACTGAAGCTTTCTTT. This codes for CASSVGGFNTEAFF.

This clonotype was picked up many times. The rearrangement joins TRBV10-3 to TRBJ1-1; possible D gene TRBD1, 5 bases. This CDR3 spans 15 amino acids. Trimming left V 0 bases short and J 4 bases short, with 12 bases between. Germline V gene lookup returns CDR1 ENHRY and CDR2 SYGVKD. The CDR3, as DNA: TGTGCCATCAGTGAGTCTAACAACAGGCCCACTGAAGCTTTCTTT. Residues: CAISESNNRPTEAFF.

This clonotype was counted ten times or more. The genes are TRBV12-3 or TRBV12-4 and TRBJ1-5, with TRBD1 as a possible D gene (5 bases). The CDR3 is 16 residues long. Trimming removed 3 bases from V and 1 base from J, with 13 bases in between. The CDR3 region has the DNA TGTGCCAGCAGTTTCTCGGGGGGAAGGAGCAATCAGCCCCAGCATTTT. Translating gives CASSFSGGRSNQPQHF.

This clonotype was observed a few times. The rearrangement links TRBV7-4 to TRBJ2-7; D might be TRBD1 (7 bases). This CDR3 has 15 amino acids. CDR1 is SGHVT, CDR2 SQSDAQ, per germline. V was clipped by 2 bases and J by 2 bases, with 13 bases between them. CDR3 nucleotide sequence: TGTGCCAGCAGCTTAAGGCAGGGGGAGGCCTACGAGCAGTACTTC. This sequence encodes CASSLRQGEAYEQYF.

This clonotype appeared a few times. The chain has TRBV6-2 or TRBV6-3 and TRBJ2-3; 11 bases match TRBD2. This CDR3 comprises 17 residues. V gave up 0 bases and J gave up 3 bases; unmatched junction bases: 5. CDR1 is MNHEY, CDR2 SVGEGT, per germline. This CDR3 reads CASSYSNLAGGTDTQYF. DNA for the CDR3: TGTGCCAGCAGTTACTCGAACCTAGCGGGAGGTACAGATACGCAGTATTTT.

The table lists this clonotype with many counts. The gene calls are TRBV27 and TRBJ2-1; maybe TRBD1 (6 bases). The V gene lost 1 base and the J gene lost 2 bases, with 15 bases spanning the gap. CDR1 is MNHEY, CDR2 SMNVEV, per germline (reference sequence). The CDR3 length is 17 residues. The CDR3 is CASSLLGGRDTYNEQFF. CDR3 nucleotides: TGTGCCAGCAGTTTATTAGGCGGCCGGGACACCTACAATGAGCAGTTCTTC.

The sample holds many counts of this clonotype. This chain uses TRBV7-2 with TRBJ1-3, with 9 bases lining up with TRBD1. Germline trimming cut 4 bases from V and 2 bases from J; bases unmatched to any gene: 6. The CDR3 runs 16 residues. Germline CDR1 is SGHTA and CDR2 is FQGNSA. The CDR3 DNA follows: TGTGCCAGCAGCTCCGGGACAGGGAGGACTGGAAACACCATATATTTT. Protein product: CASSSGTGRTGNTIYF.